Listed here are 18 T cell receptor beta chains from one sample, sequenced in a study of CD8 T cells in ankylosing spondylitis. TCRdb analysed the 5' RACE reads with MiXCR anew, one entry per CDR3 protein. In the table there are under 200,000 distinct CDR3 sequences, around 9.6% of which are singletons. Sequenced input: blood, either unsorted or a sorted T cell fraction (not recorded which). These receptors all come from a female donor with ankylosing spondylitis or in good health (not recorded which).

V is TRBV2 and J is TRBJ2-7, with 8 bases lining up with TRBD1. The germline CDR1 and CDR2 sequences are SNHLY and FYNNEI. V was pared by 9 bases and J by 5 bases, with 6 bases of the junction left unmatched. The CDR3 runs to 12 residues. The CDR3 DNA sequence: TGTGCCAGAGGACAGGGAGGAGACGAGCAGTACTTC. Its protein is CARGQGGDEQYF.

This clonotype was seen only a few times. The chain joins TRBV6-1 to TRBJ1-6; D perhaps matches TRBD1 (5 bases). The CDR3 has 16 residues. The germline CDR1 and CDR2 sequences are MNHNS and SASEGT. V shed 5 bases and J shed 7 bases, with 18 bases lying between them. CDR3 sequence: CASSPVTGAGNSPLHF. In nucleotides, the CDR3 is TGTGCCAGCAGTCCAGTAACCGGGGCAGGGAATTCACCCCTCCACTTT.

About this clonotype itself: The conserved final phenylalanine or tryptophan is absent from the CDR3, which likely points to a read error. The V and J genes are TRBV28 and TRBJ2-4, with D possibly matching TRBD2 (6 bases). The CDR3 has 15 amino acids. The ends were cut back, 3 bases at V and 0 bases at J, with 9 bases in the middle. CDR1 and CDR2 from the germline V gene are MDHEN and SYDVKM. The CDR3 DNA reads TGTGCCAGCAGTTTGGGGACTCTAGCCAAAAACATTCAGTACTGC. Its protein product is CASSLGTLAKNIQYC.

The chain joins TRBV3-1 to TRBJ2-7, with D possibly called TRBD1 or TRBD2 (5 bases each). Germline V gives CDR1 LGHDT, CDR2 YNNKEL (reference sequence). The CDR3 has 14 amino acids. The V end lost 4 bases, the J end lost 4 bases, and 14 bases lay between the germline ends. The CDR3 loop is CASSPGAGWYEQYF. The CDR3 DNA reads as TGTGCCAGCAGCCCCGGGGCAGGGTGGTACGAGCAGTACTTC.

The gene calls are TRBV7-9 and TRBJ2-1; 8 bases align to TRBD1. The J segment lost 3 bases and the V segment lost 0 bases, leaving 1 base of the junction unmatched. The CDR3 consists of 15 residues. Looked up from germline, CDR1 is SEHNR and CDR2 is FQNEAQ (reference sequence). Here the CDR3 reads CASSLAQGDYNEQFF. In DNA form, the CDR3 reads TGTGCCAGCAGCTTAGCACAGGGGGACTACAATGAGCAGTTCTTC.

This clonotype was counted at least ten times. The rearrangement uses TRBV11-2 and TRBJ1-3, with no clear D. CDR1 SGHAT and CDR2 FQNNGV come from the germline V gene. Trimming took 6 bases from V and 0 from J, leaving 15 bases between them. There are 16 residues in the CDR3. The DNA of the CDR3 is TGTGCCAGCAGTTCTACTTTCTCCTACTCTGGAAACACCATATATTTT. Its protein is CASSSTFSYSGNTIYF.

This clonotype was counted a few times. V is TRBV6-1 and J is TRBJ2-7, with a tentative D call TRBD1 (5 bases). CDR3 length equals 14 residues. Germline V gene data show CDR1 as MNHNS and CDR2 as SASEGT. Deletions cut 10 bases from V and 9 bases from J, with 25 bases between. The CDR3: CATQESRVLLGQYF. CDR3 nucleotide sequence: TGTGCCACCCAGGAGTCCAGGGTACTACTTGGGCAGTACTTC.

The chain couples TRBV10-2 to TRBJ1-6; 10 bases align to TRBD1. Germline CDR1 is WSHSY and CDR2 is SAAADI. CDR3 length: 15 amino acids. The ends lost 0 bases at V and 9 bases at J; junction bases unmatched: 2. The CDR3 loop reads CASSESGTGASPLHF. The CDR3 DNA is TGCGCCAGCAGTGAGTCCGGGACAGGGGCTTCACCCCTCCACTTT.

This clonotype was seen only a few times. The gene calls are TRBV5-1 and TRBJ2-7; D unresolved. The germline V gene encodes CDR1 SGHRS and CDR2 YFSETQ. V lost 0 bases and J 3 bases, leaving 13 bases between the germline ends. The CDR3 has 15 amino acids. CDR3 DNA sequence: TGCGCCAGCAGCTTGGTTGGTGTAGGAAACTACGAGCAGTACTTC. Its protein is CASSLVGVGNYEQYF.

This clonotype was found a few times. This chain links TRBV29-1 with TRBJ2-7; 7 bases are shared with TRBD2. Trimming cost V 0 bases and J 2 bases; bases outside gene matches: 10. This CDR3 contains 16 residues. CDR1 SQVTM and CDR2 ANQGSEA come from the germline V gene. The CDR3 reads CSVEDSASGAPYEQYF. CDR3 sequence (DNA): TGCAGCGTTGAAGATTCAGCCAGCGGGGCCCCCTACGAGCAGTACTTC.

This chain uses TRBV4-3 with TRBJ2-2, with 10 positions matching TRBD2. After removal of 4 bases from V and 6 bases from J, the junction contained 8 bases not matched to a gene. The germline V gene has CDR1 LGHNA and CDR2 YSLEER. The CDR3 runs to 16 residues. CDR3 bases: TGCGCCAGCAGCCTCATTTCTAGCGGGAGCTCCGGGGAGCTGTTTTTT. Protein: CASSLISSGSSGELFF.

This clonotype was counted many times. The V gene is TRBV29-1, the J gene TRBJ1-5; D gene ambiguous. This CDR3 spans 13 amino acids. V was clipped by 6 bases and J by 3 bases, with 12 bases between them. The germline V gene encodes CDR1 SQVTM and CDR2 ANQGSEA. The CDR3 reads CSVEAGYNQPQHF. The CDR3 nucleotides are TGCAGCGTGGAGGCTGGTTACAATCAGCCCCAGCATTTT.

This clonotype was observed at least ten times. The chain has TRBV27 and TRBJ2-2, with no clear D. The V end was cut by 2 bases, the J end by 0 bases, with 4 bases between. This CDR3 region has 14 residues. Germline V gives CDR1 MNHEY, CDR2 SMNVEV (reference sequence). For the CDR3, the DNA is TGTGCCAGCAGTTTAGGCTCGAACACCGGGGAGCTGTTTTTT. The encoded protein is CASSLGSNTGELFF.

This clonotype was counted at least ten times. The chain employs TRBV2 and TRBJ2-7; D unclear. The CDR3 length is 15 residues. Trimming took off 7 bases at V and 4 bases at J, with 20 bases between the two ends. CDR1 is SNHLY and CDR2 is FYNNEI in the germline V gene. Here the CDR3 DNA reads TGTGCCAGCAAGAGTATTAACAACGCCCTTTACGAGCAGTACTTC. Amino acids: CASKSINNALYEQYF.

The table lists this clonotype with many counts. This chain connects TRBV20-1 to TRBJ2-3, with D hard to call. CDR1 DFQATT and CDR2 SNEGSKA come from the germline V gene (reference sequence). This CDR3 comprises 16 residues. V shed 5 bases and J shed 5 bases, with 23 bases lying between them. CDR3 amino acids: CSASGIPGSEIDTQYF. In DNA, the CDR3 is TGCAGTGCTTCTGGGATTCCAGGATCAGAAATAGATACGCAGTATTTT.

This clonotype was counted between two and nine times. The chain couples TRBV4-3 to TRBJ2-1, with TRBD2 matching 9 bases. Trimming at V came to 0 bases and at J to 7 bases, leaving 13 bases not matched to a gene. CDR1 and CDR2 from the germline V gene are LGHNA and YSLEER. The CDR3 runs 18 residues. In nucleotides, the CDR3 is TGCGCCAGCAGCCAAGATGGTAGGGCGGGAGGGTATCTAAATGAGCAGTTCTTC. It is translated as CASSQDGRAGGYLNEQFF.

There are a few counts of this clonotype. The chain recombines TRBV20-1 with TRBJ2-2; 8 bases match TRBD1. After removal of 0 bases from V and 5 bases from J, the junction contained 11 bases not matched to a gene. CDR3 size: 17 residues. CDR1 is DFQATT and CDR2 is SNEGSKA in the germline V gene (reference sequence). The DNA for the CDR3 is TGCAGTGCTAGAGATCAAACCGACAGGGGACAGACCGGGGAGCTGTTTTTT. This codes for CSARDQTDRGQTGELFF.

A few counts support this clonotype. CDR3 in amino acids: CTSSQDKTIQETQYF. CDR3 DNA sequence: TGCACCAGCAGCCAAGATAAGACCATTCAGGAGACCCAGTACTTC. The rearrangement uses TRBV1 and TRBJ2-5. TRBV1 constitutes a pseudogene. This CDR3 is 15 amino acids long.